This T cell receptor (beta chain) was identified during a study of shared clonotypes between healthy human individuals. Study observations and caveats: Sampling involved blood alone; tissue repertoires likely differ. The authors expected sequencing depth to affect clonotype sharing among donors.

Turning to this clone: Its antigen is not known. This sample also contains other DNA sequences that code for the same CDR3.

Terminally differentiated effector memory CD45RA+ cells were left out of the naive CD8 fraction, which was CD45RO-negative and positively selected for CCR7. Sorted-subset replicate PCRs used about 200 ng DNA, approximately 30,000 T cell genomes. Produced via immunoSEQ multiplex PCR; TCRdb's table is partial and in-frame only. In the table there are some 2.1 million clones, 93% of which are singletons. Specimen: naive CD8+ T cells from PBMCs. This receptor was taken from a man in his late teens or twenties in good health. Some clones in this sample may be carry-over from other donors' samples.

The CDR3 loop is CASSLRGNNYGYTF. The CDR3 DNA sequence: TGTGCCAGCAGTTTACGGGGGAATAACTATGGCTACACCTTC. The V and J genes are TRBV28 and TRBJ1-2; D may be TRBD1 (5 bases). Germline V gene data show CDR1 as MDHEN and CDR2 as SYDVKM. V was clipped by 2 bases and J by 1 base, with 8 bases between them. The length of the CDR3 is 14 residues.